One TCR beta chain is described in this entry. The data stem from a study of CD8+CD57+ T cells in acquired aplastic anemia. Per germline, CDR1 SQVTM and CDR2 ANQGSEA. The V segment lost 3 bases and the J segment 6 bases; nucleotides outside the gene matches: 3. This CDR3 is 13 amino acids long. Individuals selected for sequencing had exhibited CD8+CD57+ cell expansion on flow cytometry. TCR beta VDJ and CDR3 profiling used genomic DNA as template. TCRdb ran MiXCR on the reads and lists one entry per CDR3 protein. In the table there are a few hundred thousand distinct CDR3 sequences, roughly 82% of which are singletons.

The chain links TRBV29-1 to TRBJ1-1; TRBD1 agrees at 11 bases. Sequenced input: sorted CD4+, CD8+, or CD8+CD57+ T cells (not recorded which) from PBMCs. The sequence derives from a human donor with aplastic anemia. For the CDR3, the DNA is TGCAGCGTTGACCGGACAGGGGGCCCTGAAGCTTTCTTT. Its translation: CSVDRTGGPEAFF.